What follows is one T cell receptor (beta chain) and its context. The antigen remains unidentified. This sample includes further DNA sequences coding for the same CDR3. The data stem from a study of shared clonotypes between healthy human individuals. Across the study: Per donor, three plates held CD4 naive cells, three held CD4 memory, two held CD8 naive and one held CD8 memory. Study observations and caveats: Inspection by rarefaction showed sorted-subset sequencing to be incomplete despite large depth.

Clones were read by immunoSEQ multiplex PCR, and TCRdb kept only the in-frame ones, dropping some. Among under 2,000,000 clones listed, approximately 94% were seen once. The naive CD8 population came from CD45RO-negative cells selected for CCR7, without terminally differentiated effector memory CD45RA+ cells. Material: naive CD8+ T cells sorted from blood. This TCR was sampled from a man aged 18 to 35 in good health.

The CDR3 loop reads CAWSGGTSTDTQYF. The DNA for the CDR3 is TGTGCCTGGAGTGGCGGCACAAGCACAGATACGCAGTATTTT. V is TRBV30 and J is TRBJ2-3; D call uncertain. The CDR3 has 14 residues. Germline V lookup: CDR1 GTSNPN, CDR2 SVGIG (reference sequence). Trimming took 1 base from V and 0 from J, leaving 8 bases between them.